This T cell receptor beta chain was documented in a study of early T cells in non-severe SARS-CoV-2 infection. Study-wide background: Bulk RNA from unsorted whole blood was sequenced; chains were unpaired.

Comments on this clonotype: The antigen remains undetermined.

Unique molecular identifiers were added to individual cDNA molecules. TCRdb passed the 5' RACE reads through MiXCR, listing each CDR3 protein once. The sample has about 110,000 distinct CDR3 sequences; 10% to 15% are singletons. Findings of the study overall: VDJdb-based annotation leaned toward anti-spike CD8 responses and missed private and CD4 specificities.

CDR1 is SQVTM, CDR2 ANQGSEA, per germline. The CDR3 is 11 residues long. V shed 6 bases and J shed 2 bases, with 7 bases lying between them. The chain recombines TRBV29-1 with TRBJ1-1, with no clear D. This sequence originates from an adult who was a healthcare worker with PCR-confirmed SARS-CoV-2 infection or an uninfected control (not recorded which). The sample in question was whole blood, obtained at baseline. The CDR3 nucleotides are TGCAGCGTCGTTACCAACACTGAAGCTTTCTTT. This translates into CSVVTNTEAFF.